This entry lists 11 T cell receptor beta chains sequenced from one sample in a study of cytomegalovirus exposure and HLA in healthy donors. PCR was performed using 60 Vbeta and 13 Jbeta primers. Clones were read by immunoSEQ multiplex PCR, and TCRdb kept only the in-frame ones, dropping some. The repertoire holds under 100,000 clones, around 77% seen once, with 2.5% to 4% in the top ten. The sequenced material came from PBMCs. The receptors here all came from a man aged 45-65 years in good health and CMV-seronegative.

The chain recombines TRBV7-9 with TRBJ2-7, with D maybe TRBD2 (6 bases). This CDR3 has 13 amino acids. CDR1 SEHNR and CDR2 FQNEAQ come from the germline V gene (reference sequence). The V gene lost 4 bases and the J gene lost 5 bases, with 12 bases spanning the gap. Written as DNA, the CDR3 is TGTGCCAGCAGCTCTTCGCGGGGCAACGAGCAGTACTTC. Protein sequence: CASSSSRGNEQYF.

The rearrangement joins TRBV27 to TRBJ2-7, with D perhaps TRBD1 (5 bases). Per the germline V gene, CDR1 is MNHEY and CDR2 is SMNVEV (reference sequence). The length of the CDR3 is 13 residues. Between the trimmed V and J ends, which lost 5 bases and 4 bases, there was a span of 12 bases. CDR3 protein: CASSKTGHYEQYF. The CDR3, as DNA: TGTGCCAGCAGTAAAACAGGTCATTACGAGCAGTACTTC.

The chain has TRBV18 and TRBJ2-7; D is possibly TRBD2 (6 bases). The V end lost 6 bases, the J end lost 9 bases, and 27 bases lay between the germline ends. Germline V gene data show CDR1 as KGHSH and CDR2 as LQKENI. The CDR3 runs 16 residues. Here the CDR3 reads CASSPGSGLPHSLQYF. CDR3 DNA: TGTGCCAGCTCCCCGGGTTCGGGACTCCCTCATTCTCTGCAGTACTTC.

This chain connects TRBV6-1 to TRBJ1-5; D might be TRBD1 (5 bases). Germline V gene sequence: CDR1 MNHNS, CDR2 SASEGT. The CDR3 is 13 amino acids. Trimming stripped 4 bases from V and 5 bases from J, with 9 bases between. The CDR3 loop reads CASSGREDQPQHF. CDR3 nucleotides: TGTGCCAGCAGTGGCAGGGAAGATCAGCCCCAGCATTTT.

The rearrangement joins TRBV18 to TRBJ1-2; D is ambiguous. V dropped 2 bases and J dropped 2 bases, with 6 bases sitting between them. The germline CDR1 and CDR2 sequences are KGHSH and LQKENI. The CDR3 spans 13 residues. In DNA, the CDR3 is TGTGCCAGCTCACCAGAGAAGAACTATGGCTACACCTTC. Translating gives CASSPEKNYGYTF.

V usage is TRBV4-2 and J usage is TRBJ2-3; 8 nucleotides match TRBD1. The length of the CDR3 is 15 residues. The germline gives CDR1 LGHNA, CDR2 YNFKEQ. Trimming cost V 2 bases and J 14 bases; bases outside gene matches: 15. The CDR3, as DNA: TGTGCCAGCAGCCAACCTGGACAGGGAGATAGGTCGGGGTATTTT. It codes for CASSQPGQGDRSGYF.

J is TRBJ2-3 and V is TRBV7-2; TRBD2 aligns across 7 bases. Germline values: CDR1 SGHTA, CDR2 FQGNSA. This CDR3 contains 17 residues. J was trimmed by 2 bases and V by 3 bases; bases with no gene match: 11. The CDR3 coding sequence is TGTGCCAGCAGCTTTTCCCTTCGGGGGGAAGTCACAGATACGCAGTATTTT. Its protein is CASSFSLRGEVTDTQYF.

The chain couples TRBV9 to TRBJ2-5; 10 nucleotides agree with TRBD2. The CDR3 is made up of 15 amino acids. V was pared by 2 bases and J by 3 bases, with 4 bases of the junction left unmatched. Germline values: CDR1 SGDLS, CDR2 YYNGEE. CDR3: CASSVASGGKETQYF. The CDR3 DNA reads TGTGCCAGCAGCGTGGCTAGCGGGGGAAAAGAGACCCAGTACTTC.

The chain carries TRBV10-3 and TRBJ1-5; 10 bases are a match to TRBD1. Germline V lookup: CDR1 ENHRY, CDR2 SYGVKD. The V gene end was trimmed by 10 bases and the J gene end by 4 bases; junction bases not matched to a gene: 7. This CDR3 has 14 amino acids. CDR3 protein: CASGQGVGNQPQHF. The CDR3 DNA sequence: TGTGCCAGTGGACAGGGGGTTGGGAATCAGCCCCAGCATTTT.

The chain carries TRBV5-5 and TRBJ1-2; TRBD1 matches at 9 bases. With V trimmed by 4 bases and J by 2 bases, 6 bases remained unmatched. The CDR3 runs 15 residues. Germline V gene data show CDR1 as SGHKS and CDR2 as YYEKEE (reference sequence). CDR3 in DNA: TGTGCCAGCAGCCTGGTAGGGACAGGGAACTATGGCTACACCTTC. Its translation: CASSLVGTGNYGYTF.

This rearrangement joins TRBV25-1 to TRBJ2-7; D call uncertain. The CDR3 extends over 12 amino acids. Trimming took 2 bases from V and 3 from J, leaving 5 bases between them. Germline V gene data show CDR1 as MGHDK and CDR2 as SYGVNS. As DNA, the CDR3 is TGTGCCAGCAGTGAAAATCTCTACGAGCAGTACTTC. Translated: CASSENLYEQYF.